This T cell receptor beta chain emerged from a study of chemoradiotherapy in HPV16-positive cancers. Notes on the study in general: In HPV16-positive patients, HPV-responsive T-cell expansion tracked better recurrence-free survival. Candidate HPV-specific clones and E7-related TCR motifs grew in tumor during treatment.

Over chemoradiotherapy, repertoires were sampled more than once. Clones were read by immunoSEQ multiplex PCR, and TCRdb kept only the in-frame ones, dropping some. The data show 2,100 or so clones, around 81% seen once. Concerning this clone: What it binds is unknown.

Germline CDR1 LNHDA, CDR2 SQIVND (reference sequence). The V end was cut by 7 bases, the J end by 7 bases, with 17 bases between. This CDR3 is 14 amino acids long. Material: tumor tissue, obtained from a patient who underwent chemoradiotherapy. V and J are TRBV19 and TRBJ1-3; D not resolved. This clonotype originated in a human donor with HPV-associated anogenital cancer. CDR3 bases: TGTGCCAGTAACGGGAGAGTTGGTGGGAACACCATATATTTT. The encoded protein is CASNGRVGGNTIYF. Full variable domain (remainder filled in from reference TRBV19 and TRBJ1-3): DGGITQSPKYLFRKEGQNVTLSCEQNLNHDAMYWYRQDPGQGLRLIYYSQIVNDFQKGDIAEGYSVSREKKESFPLTVTSAQKNPTAFYLCASNGRVGGNTIYFGEGSWLTVV.